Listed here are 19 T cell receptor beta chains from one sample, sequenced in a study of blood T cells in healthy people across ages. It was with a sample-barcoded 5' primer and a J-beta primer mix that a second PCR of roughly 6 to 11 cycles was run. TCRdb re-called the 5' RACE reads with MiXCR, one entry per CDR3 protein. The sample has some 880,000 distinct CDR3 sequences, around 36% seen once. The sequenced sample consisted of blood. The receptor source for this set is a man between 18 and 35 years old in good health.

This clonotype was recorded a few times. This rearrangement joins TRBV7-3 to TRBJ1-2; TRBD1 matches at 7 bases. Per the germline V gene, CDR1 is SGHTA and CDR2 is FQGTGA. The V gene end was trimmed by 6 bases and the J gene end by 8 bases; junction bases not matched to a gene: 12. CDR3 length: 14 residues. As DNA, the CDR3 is TGTGCCAGCAGTTCCAGCGGGGGACAGTGGGGCTACACCTTC. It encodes CASSSSGGQWGYTF.

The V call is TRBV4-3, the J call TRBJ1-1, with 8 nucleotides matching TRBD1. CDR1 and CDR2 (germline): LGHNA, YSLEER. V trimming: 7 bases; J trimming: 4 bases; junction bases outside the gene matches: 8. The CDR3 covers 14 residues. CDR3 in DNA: TGCGCCAGCAAACAGGACAGGGAGTCCACTGAAGCTTTCTTT. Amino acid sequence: CASKQDRESTEAFF.

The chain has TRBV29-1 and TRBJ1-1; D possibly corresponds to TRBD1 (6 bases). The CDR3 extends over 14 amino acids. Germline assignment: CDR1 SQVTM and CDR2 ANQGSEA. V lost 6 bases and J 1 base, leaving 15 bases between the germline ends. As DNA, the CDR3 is TGCAGCGTCGCTACAGGGCTACCGAACACTGAAGCTTTCTTT. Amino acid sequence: CSVATGLPNTEAFF.

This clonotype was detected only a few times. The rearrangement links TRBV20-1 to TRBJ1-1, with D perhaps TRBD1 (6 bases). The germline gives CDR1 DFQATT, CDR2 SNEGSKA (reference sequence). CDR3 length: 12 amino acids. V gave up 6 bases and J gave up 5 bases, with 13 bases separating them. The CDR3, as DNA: TGCAGTGCAAACAGGGTAAAAACTGAAGCTTTCTTT. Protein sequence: CSANRVKTEAFF.

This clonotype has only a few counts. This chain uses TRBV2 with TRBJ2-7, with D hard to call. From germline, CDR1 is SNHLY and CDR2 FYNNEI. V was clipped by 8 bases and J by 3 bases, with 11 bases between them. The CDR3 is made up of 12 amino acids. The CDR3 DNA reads TGTGCCAGCGTGGGCAACGACTACGAGCAGTACTTC. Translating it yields CASVGNDYEQYF.

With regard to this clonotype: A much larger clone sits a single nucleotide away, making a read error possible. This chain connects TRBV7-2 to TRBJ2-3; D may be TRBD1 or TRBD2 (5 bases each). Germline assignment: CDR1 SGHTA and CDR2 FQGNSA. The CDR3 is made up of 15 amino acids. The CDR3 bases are TGTGCCTGCAGCCGTAGGGGAGCTAGCACAGATACGCAGTATTTT. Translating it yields CACSRRGASTDTQYF.

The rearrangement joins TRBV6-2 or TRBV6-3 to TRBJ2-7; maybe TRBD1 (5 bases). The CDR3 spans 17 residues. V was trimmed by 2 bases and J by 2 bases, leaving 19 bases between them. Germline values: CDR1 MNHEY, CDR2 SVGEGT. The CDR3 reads CASSYQRQNPKTYEQYF. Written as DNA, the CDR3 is TGTGCCAGCAGTTACCAGAGACAGAATCCAAAAACCTACGAGCAGTACTTC.

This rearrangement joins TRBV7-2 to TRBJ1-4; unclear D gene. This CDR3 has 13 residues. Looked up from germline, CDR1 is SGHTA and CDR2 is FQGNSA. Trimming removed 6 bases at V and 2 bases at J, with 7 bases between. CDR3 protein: CASRGFTNEKLFF. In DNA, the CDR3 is TGTGCCAGCAGGGGTTTCACTAATGAAAAACTGTTTTTT.

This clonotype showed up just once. The CDR3 sequence is CASSAGIWGYTF. The CDR3 bases are TGTGCCAGCTCAGCAGGCATTTGGGGCTACACCTTC. The V and J genes are TRBV18 and TRBJ1-2; D is unresolved. The CDR3 is 12 amino acids. Per the germline V gene, CDR1 is KGHSH and CDR2 is LQKENI. The V end lost 5 bases, the J end lost 8 bases, and 12 bases lay between the germline ends.

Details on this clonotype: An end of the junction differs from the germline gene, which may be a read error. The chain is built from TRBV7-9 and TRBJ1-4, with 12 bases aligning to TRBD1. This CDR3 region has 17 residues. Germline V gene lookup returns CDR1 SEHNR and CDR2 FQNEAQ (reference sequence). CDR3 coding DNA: TGTGCCGGCAGCCCCGGGACAGGGGGCCGGACTAATGAAAAACTGTTTTTT. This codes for CAGSPGTGGRTNEKLFF.

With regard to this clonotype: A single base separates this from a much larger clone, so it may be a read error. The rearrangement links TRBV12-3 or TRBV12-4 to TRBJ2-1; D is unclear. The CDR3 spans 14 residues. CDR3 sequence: CVSSFGSLYNEQFF. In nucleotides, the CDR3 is TGTGTCAGCAGTTTTGGCAGCCTGTACAATGAGCAGTTCTTC.

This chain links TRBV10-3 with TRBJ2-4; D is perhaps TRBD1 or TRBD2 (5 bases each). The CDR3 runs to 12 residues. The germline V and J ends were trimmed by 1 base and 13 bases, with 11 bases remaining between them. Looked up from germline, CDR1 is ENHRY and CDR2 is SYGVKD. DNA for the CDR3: TGTGCCATCAGTGAGTTAATAGGGGAGCAGTACTTC. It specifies CAISELIGEQYF.

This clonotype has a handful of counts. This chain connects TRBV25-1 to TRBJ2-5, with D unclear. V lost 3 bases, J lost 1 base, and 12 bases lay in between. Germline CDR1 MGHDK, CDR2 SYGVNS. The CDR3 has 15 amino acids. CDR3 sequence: CASSDPSVGQETQYF. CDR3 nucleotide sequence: TGTGCCAGCAGTGACCCCTCAGTGGGCCAAGAGACCCAGTACTTC. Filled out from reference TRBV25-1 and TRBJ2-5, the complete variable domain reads EADIYQTPRYLVIGTGKKITLECSQTMGHDKMYWYQQDPGMELHLIHYSYGVNSTEKGDLSSESTVSRIRTEHFPLTLESARPSHTSQYLCASSDPSVGQETQYFGPGTRLLVL.

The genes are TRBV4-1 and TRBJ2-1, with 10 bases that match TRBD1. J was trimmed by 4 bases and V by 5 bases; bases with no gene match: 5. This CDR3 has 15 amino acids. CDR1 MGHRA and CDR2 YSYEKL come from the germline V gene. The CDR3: CASSVGQGTYNEQFF. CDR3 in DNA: TGCGCCAGCAGCGTGGGACAGGGGACATACAATGAGCAGTTCTTC.

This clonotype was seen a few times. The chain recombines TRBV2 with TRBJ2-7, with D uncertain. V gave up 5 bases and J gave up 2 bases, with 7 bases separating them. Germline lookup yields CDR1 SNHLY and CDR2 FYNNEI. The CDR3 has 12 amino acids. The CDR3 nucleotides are TGTGCCAGCAGTCGGAGCGCCTACGAGCAGTACTTC. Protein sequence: CASSRSAYEQYF. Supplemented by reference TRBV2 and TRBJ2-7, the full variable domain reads EPEVTQTPSHQVTQMGQEVILRCVPISNHLYFYWYRQILGQKVEFLVSFYNNEISEKSEIFDDQFSVERPDGSNFTLKIRSTKLEDSAMYFCASSRSAYEQYFGPGTRLTVT.

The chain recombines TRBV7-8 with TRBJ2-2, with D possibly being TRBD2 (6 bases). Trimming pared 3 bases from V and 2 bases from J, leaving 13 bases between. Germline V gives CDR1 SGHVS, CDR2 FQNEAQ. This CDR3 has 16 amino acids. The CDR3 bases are TGTGCCAGCAGCTTGAGCCCGGGAGCCAACACCGGGGAGCTGTTTTTT. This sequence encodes CASSLSPGANTGELFF.

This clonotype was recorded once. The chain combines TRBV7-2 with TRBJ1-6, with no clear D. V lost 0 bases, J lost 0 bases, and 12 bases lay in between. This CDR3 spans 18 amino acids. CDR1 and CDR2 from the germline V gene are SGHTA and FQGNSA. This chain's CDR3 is CASSLASPRSSYNSPLHF. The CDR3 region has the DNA TGTGCCAGCAGCTTAGCCTCACCGCGGAGCTCCTATAATTCACCCCTCCACTTT.

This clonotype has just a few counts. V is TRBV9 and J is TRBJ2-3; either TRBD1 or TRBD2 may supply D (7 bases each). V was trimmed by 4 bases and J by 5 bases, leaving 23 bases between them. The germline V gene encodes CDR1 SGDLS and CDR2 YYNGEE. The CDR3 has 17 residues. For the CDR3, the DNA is TGTGCCAGCAGCCCGAGTAGGGGAGGGGGCCGTGGAGATACGCAGTATTTT. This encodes CASSPSRGGGRGDTQYF.

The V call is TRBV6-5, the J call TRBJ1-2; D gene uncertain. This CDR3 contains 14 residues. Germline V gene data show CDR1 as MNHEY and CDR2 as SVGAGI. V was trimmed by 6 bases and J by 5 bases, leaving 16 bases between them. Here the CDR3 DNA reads TGTGCCAGCAGAAGGCAAGGAGGAAGATATGGCTACACCTTC. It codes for CASRRQGGRYGYTF.